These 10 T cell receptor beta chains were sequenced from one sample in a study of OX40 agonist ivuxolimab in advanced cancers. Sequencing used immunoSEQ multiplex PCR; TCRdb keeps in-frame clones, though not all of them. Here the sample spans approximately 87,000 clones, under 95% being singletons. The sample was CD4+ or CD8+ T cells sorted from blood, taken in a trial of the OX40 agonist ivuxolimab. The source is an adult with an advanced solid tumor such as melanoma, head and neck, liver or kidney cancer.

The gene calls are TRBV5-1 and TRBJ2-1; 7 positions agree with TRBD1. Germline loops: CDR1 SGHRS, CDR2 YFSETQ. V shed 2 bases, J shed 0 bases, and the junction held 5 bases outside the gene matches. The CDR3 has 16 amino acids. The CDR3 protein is CASSFRSGGSYNEQFF. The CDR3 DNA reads TGCGCCAGCAGCTTTCGGTCAGGGGGCTCCTACAATGAGCAGTTCTTC.

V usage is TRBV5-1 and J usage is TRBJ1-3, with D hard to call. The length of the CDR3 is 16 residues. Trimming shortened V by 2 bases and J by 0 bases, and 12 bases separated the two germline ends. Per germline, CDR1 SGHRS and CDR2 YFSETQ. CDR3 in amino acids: CASSFNPQDSGNTIYF. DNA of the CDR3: TGCGCCAGCAGCTTCAACCCCCAGGACTCTGGAAACACCATATATTTT.

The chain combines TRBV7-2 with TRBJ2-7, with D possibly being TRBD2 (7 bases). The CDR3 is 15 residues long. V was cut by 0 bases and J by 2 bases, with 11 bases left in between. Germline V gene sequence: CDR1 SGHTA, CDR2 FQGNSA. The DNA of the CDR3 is TGTGCCAGCAGCTTAGCCGCGGGGGCAACCTACGAGCAGTACTTC. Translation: CASSLAAGATYEQYF.

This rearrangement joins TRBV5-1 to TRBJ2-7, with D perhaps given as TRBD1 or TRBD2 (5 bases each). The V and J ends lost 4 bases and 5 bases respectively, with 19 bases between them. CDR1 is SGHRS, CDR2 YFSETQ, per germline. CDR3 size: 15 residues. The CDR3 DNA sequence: TGCGCCAGCAGCCGCTCGGGACCTTCTACCAACGAGCAGTACTTC. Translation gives CASSRSGPSTNEQYF. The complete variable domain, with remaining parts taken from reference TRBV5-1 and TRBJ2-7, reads KAGVTQTPRYLIKTRGQQVTLSCSPISGHRSVSWYQQTPGQGLQFLFEYFSETQRNKGNFPGRFSGRQFSNSRSEMNVSTLELGDSALYLCASSRSGPSTNEQYFGPGTRLTVT.

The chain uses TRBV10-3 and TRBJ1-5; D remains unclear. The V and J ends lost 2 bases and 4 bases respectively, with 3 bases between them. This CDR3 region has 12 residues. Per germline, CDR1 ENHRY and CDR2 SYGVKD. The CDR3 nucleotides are TGTGCCATCAGTGAGGGAAATCAGCCCCAGCATTTT. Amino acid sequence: CAISEGNQPQHF.

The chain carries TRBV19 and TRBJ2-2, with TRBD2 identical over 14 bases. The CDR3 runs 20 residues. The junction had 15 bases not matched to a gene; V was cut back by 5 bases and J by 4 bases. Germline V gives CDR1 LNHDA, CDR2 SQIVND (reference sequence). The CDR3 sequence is CASSVLPGLAGVIVTGELFF. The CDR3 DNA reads TGTGCCAGTAGTGTCCTACCGGGACTAGCGGGAGTTATTGTCACCGGGGAGCTGTTTTTT. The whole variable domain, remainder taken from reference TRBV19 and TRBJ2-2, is DGGITQSPKYLFRKEGQNVTLSCEQNLNHDAMYWYRQDPGQGLRLIYYSQIVNDFQKGDIAEGYSVSREKKESFPLTVTSAQKNPTAFYLCASSVLPGLAGVIVTGELFFGEGSRLTVL.

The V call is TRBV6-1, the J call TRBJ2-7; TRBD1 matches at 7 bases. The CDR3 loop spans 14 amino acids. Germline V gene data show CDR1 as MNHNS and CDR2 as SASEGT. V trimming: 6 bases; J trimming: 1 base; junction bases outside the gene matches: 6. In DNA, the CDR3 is TGTGCCAGCAGCCGCCAGGGGGTTTCCTACGAGCAGTACTTC. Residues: CASSRQGVSYEQYF.

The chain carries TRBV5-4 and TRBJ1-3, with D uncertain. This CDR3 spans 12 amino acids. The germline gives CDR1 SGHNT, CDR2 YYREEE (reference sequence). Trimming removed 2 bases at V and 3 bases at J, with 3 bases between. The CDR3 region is CASSFFGNTIYF. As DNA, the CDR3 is TGTGCCAGCAGCTTCTTTGGAAACACCATATATTTT.

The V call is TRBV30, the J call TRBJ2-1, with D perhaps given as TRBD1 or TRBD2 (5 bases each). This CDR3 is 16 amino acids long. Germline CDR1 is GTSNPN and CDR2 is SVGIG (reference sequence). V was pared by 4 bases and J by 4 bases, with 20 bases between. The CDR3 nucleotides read TGTGCCTGGACGTTACGAGGGGCCGAGGGATACAATGAGCAGTTCTTC. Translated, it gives CAWTLRGAEGYNEQFF. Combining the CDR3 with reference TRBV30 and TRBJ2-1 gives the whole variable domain SQTIHQWPATLVQPVGSPLSLECTVEGTSNPNLYWYRQAAGRGLQLLFYSVGIGQISSEVPQNLSASRPQDRQFILSSKKLLLSDSGFYLCAWTLRGAEGYNEQFFGPGTRLTVL.

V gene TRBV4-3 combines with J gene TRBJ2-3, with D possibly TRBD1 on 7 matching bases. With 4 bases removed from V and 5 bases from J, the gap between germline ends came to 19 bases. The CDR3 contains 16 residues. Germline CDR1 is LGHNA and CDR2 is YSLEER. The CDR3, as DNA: TGCGCCAGCAGCCCGGCGGCAGCCCAGGGGGGAGATACGCAGTATTTT. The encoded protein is CASSPAAAQGGDTQYF.